Listed here are 6 T cell receptor beta chains from one sample, sequenced in a study of human T cells and chemical hapten exposure. The sample's time point: patch test 2, 6 weeks after DPC sensitization. Regarding treatment: therapeutic diphenylcyclopropenone sensitization with weekly scalp DPC. From the RACE reads, TCRdb called clonotypes with MiXCR, one entry per CDR3 protein. Of some 350,000 distinct CDR3 sequences in the sample, nearly 6.5% were seen once. The sequencing here drew on whole blood, taken in connection with sensitization to the hapten diphenylcyclopropenone (DPC). These receptors were collected from a young woman with alopecia areata. Some clones in this sample may be carry-over from other donors' samples.

V and J are TRBV3-1 and TRBJ2-5; 7 bases match TRBD2. CDR1 is LGHDT and CDR2 is YNNKEL in the germline V gene (reference sequence). The CDR3 is 15 amino acids. J was trimmed by 2 bases and V by 4 bases; bases with no gene match: 7. The CDR3 region has the DNA TGTGCCAGCAGCCTGATGAGCGGGGTGCAAGAGACCCAGTACTTC. This encodes CASSLMSGVQETQYF.

There are many counts of this clonotype. The chain combines TRBV6-5 with TRBJ2-7; D unclear. Trimming took 3 bases from V and 3 from J, leaving 18 bases between them. Germline CDR1 is MNHEY and CDR2 is SVGAGI. This CDR3 region has 16 residues. The CDR3 DNA sequence: TGTGCCAGCAGTTATAAGGACGGGCCACCTCACTACGAGCAGTACTTC. It specifies CASSYKDGPPHYEQYF.

This clonotype was detected only a few times. The V call is TRBV12-3 or TRBV12-4, the J call TRBJ1-5; the D is unclear. The CDR3 sequence is 13 residues long. V was cut by 6 bases and J by 0 bases, with 6 bases left in between. The CDR3 nucleotides read TGTGCCAGCAGGGGCAGTAGCAATCAGCCCCAGCATTTT. Its translation: CASRGSSNQPQHF.

This clonotype has ten or more counts. CDR3 loop: CASSLDSNSPLHF. CDR3 sequence (DNA): TGTGCCAGCAGCTTAGACAGTAATTCACCCCTCCACTTT. The chain is built from TRBV7-9 and TRBJ1-6; D is undetermined. From germline, CDR1 is SEHNR and CDR2 FQNEAQ (reference sequence). This CDR3 has 13 residues. Trimming cost V 1 base and J 6 bases, with 4 bases left between them.

In this sample, this clonotype turned up many times. The V and J genes are TRBV29-1 and TRBJ1-3; 7 bases align to TRBD1. J gave up 0 bases and V 5 bases, and 4 bases lay outside the gene matches. This CDR3 contains 14 residues. CDR1 and CDR2 from the germline V gene are SQVTM and ANQGSEA. CDR3 nucleotides: TGCAGCGTTCGGACAGGCTACTCTGGAAACACCATATATTTT. Its protein product is CSVRTGYSGNTIYF.

The chain combines TRBV5-4 with TRBJ1-2; TRBD1 matches at 12 bases. V was clipped by 0 bases and J by 7 bases; unmatched bases: 4. The V gene's germline CDR1 is SGHNT and CDR2 YYREEE (reference sequence). CDR3 length: 15 residues. The DNA of the CDR3 is TGTGCCAGCAGCTTGGCCGGGACAGGGGGCGCTGGCTACACCTTC. Protein product: CASSLAGTGGAGYTF.